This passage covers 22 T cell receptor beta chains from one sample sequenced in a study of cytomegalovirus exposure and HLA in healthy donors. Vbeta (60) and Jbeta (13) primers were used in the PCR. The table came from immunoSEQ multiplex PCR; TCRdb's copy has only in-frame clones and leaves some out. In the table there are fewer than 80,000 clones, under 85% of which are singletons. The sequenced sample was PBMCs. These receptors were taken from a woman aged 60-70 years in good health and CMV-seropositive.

The CDR3 loop is CASVRDKDSNQPQHF. The CDR3 DNA reads as TGTGCCAGCGTTCGGGACAAAGATAGCAATCAGCCCCAGCATTTT. J is TRBJ1-5 and V is TRBV6-6; D may be TRBD1 (6 bases). Germline CDR1 is MNHNY and CDR2 is SVGAGI (reference sequence). The ends were cut back, 8 bases at V and 0 bases at J, with 14 bases in the middle. The CDR3 is 15 amino acids.

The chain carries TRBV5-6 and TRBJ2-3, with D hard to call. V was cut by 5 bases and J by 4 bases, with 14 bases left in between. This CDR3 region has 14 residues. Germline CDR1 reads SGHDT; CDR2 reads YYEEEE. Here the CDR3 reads CASRSLGPSDTQYF. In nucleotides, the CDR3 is TGTGCCAGCAGATCGCTAGGTCCTTCAGATACGCAGTATTTT.

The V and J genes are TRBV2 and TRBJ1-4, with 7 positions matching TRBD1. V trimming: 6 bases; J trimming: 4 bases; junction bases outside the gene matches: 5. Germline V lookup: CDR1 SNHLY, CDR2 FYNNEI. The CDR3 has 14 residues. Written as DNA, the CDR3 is TGTGCCAGCAGCGGGACAGTCCTTAATGAAAAACTGTTTTTT. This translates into CASSGTVLNEKLFF. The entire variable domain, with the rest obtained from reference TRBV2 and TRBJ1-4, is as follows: EPEVTQTPSHQVTQMGQEVILRCVPISNHLYFYWYRQILGQKVEFLVSFYNNEISEKSEIFDDQFSVERPDGSNFTLKIRSTKLEDSAMYFCASSGTVLNEKLFFGSGTQLSVL.

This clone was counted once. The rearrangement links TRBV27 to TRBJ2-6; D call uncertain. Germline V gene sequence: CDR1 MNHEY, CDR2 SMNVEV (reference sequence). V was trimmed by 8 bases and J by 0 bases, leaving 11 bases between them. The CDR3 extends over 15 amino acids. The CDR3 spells CASCLGYSGANVLTF. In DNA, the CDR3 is TGTGCCAGCTGCCTCGGGTACTCTGGGGCCAACGTCCTGACTTTC.

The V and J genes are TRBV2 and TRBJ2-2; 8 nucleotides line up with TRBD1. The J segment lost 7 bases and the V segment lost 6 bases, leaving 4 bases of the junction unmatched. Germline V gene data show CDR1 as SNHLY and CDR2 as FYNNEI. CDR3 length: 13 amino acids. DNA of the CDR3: TGTGCCAGCAGCCAACAGGGGGTCGGGGAGCTGTTTTTT. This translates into CASSQQGVGELFF.

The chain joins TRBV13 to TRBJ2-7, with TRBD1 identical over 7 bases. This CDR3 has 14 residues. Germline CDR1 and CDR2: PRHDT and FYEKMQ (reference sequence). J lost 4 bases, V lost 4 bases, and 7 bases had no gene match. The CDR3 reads CASSSPGQSYEQYF. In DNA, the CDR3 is TGTGCCAGCAGCTCACCGGGACAGAGTTACGAGCAGTACTTC.

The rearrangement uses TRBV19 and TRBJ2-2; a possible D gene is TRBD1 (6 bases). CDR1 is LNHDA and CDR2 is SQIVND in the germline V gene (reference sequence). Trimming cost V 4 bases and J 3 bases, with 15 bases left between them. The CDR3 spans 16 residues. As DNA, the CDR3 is TGTGCCAGTAGTACCCGGGCAGGGGCCCACACCGGGGAGCTGTTTTTT. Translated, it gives CASSTRAGAHTGELFF. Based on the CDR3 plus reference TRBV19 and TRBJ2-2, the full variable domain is DGGITQSPKYLFRKEGQNVTLSCEQNLNHDAMYWYRQDPGQGLRLIYYSQIVNDFQKGDIAEGYSVSREKKESFPLTVTSAQKNPTAFYLCASSTRAGAHTGELFFGEGSRLTVL.

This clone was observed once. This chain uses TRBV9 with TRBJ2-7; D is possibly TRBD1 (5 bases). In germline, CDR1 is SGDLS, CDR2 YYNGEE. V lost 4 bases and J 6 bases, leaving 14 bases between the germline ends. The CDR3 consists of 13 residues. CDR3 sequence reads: CASSTLLRGEQYF. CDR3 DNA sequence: TGTGCCAGCAGCACCCTCCTTAGGGGCGAGCAGTACTTC. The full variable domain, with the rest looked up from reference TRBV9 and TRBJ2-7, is DSGVTQTPKHLITATGQRVTLRCSPRSGDLSVYWYQQSLDQGLQFLIQYYNGEERAKGNILERFSAQQFPDLHSELNLSSLELGDSALYFCASSTLLRGEQYFGPGTRLTVT.

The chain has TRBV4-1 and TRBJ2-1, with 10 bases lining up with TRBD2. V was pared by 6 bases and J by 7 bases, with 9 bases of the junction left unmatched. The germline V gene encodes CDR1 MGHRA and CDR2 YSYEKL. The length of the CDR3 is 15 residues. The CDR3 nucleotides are TGCGCCAGCAGTCTGCCGGGACTAGCGCGGAATGAGCAGTTCTTC. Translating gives CASSLPGLARNEQFF.

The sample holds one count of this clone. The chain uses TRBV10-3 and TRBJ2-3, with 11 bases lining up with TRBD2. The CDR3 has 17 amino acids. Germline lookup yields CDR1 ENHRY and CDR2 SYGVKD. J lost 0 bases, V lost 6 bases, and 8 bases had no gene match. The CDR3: CAIRAKRTSGSTDTQYF. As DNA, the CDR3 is TGTGCCATCAGAGCCAAGCGGACTAGCGGGAGCACAGATACGCAGTATTTT.

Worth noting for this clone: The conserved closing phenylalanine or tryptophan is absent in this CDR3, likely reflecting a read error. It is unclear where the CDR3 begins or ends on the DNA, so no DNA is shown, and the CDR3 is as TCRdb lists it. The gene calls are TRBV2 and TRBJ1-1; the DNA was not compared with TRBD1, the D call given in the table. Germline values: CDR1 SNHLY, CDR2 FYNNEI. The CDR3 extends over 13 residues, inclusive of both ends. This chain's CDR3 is CARGTGGASEALV.

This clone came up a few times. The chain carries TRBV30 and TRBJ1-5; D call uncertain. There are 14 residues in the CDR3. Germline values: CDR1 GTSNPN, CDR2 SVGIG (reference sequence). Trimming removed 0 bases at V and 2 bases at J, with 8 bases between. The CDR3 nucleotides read TGTGCCTGGAGTGTAGGGAGTGGCAATCAGCCCCAGCATTTT. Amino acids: CAWSVGSGNQPQHF.

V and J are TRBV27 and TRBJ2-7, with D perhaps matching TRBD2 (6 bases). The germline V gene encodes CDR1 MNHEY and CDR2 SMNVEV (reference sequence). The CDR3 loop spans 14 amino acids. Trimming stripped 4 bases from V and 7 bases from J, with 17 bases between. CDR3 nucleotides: TGTGCCAGCAGTTCTGGAGGGGCAATATCTGAGCAGTACTTC. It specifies CASSSGGAISEQYF.

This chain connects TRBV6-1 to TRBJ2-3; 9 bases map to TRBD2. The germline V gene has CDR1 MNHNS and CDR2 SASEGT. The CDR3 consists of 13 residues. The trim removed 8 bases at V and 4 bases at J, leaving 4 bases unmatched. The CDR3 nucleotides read TGTGCCAGCGGAGCTAGCGGGGCAGATACGCAGTATTTT. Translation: CASGASGADTQYF.

CDR3 residues: CASSFGGQSNQPQHF. The CDR3 region has the DNA TGTGCCAGCAGCTTCGGTGGACAGAGCAATCAGCCCCAGCATTTT. V usage is TRBV5-4 and J usage is TRBJ1-5; possibly TRBD1 for D (6 bases). V dropped 2 bases and J dropped 1 base, with 10 bases sitting between them. Germline V gene data show CDR1 as SGHNT and CDR2 as YYREEE (reference sequence). This CDR3 has 15 residues.

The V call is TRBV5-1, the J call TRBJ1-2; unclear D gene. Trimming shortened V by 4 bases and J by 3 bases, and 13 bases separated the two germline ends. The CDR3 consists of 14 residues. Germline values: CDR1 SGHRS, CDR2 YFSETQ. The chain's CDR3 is CASSPRERDYGYTF. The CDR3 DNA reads TGCGCCAGCAGCCCCAGAGAACGGGACTATGGCTACACCTTC.

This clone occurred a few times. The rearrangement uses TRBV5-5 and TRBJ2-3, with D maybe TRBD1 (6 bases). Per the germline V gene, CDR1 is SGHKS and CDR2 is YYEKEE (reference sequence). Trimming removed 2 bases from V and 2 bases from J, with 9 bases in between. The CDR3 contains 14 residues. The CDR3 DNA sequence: TGTGCCAGCAGCTTTCGGGACAACACAGATACGCAGTATTTT. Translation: CASSFRDNTDTQYF. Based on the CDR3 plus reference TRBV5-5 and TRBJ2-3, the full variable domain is DAGVTQSPTHLIKTRGQQVTLRCSPISGHKSVSWYQQVLGQGPQFIFQYYEKEERGRGNFPDRFSARQFPNYSSELNVNALLLGDSALYLCASSFRDNTDTQYFGPGTRLTVL.

The CDR3: CAWRRGPETQYF. The CDR3 DNA reads as TGTGCCTGGAGAAGGGGCCCAGAGACCCAGTACTTC. This chain links TRBV30 with TRBJ2-5, with D tentatively TRBD1 (5 bases). Germline CDR1 reads GTSNPN; CDR2 reads SVGIG (reference sequence). With 3 bases removed from V and 4 bases from J, the gap between germline ends came to 9 bases. The CDR3 runs to 12 residues. The complete variable domain, with remaining parts taken from reference TRBV30 and TRBJ2-5, reads SQTIHQWPATLVQPVGSPLSLECTVEGTSNPNLYWYRQAAGRGLQLLFYSVGIGQISSEVPQNLSASRPQDRQFILSSKKLLLSDSGFYLCAWRRGPETQYFGPGTRLLVL.

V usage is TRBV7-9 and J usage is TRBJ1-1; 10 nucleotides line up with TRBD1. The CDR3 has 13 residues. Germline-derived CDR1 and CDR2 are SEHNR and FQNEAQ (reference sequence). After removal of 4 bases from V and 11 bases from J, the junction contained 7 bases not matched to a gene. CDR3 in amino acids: CASSSGGTGDAFF. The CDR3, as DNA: TGTGCCAGCAGCTCCGGGGGGACAGGGGACGCTTTCTTT. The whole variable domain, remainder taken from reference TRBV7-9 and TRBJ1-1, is DTGVSQNPRHKITKRGQNVTFRCDPISEHNRLYWYRQTLGQGPEFLTYFQNEAQLEKSRLLSDRFSAERPKGSFSTLEIQRTEQGDSAMYLCASSSGGTGDAFFGQGTRLTVV.

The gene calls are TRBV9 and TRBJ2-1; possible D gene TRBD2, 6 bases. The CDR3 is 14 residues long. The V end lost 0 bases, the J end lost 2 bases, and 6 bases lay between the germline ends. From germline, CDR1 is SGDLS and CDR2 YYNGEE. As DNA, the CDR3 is TGTGCCAGCAGCGTAGCGGGGGCCTACAATGAGCAGTTCTTC. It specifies CASSVAGAYNEQFF. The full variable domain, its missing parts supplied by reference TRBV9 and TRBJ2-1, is DSGVTQTPKHLITATGQRVTLRCSPRSGDLSVYWYQQSLDQGLQFLIQYYNGEERAKGNILERFSAQQFPDLHSELNLSSLELGDSALYFCASSVAGAYNEQFFGPGTRLTVL.

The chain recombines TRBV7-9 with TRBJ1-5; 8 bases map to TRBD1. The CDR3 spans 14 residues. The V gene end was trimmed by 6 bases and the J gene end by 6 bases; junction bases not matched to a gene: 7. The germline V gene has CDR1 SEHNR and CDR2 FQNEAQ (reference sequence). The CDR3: CASSTGQGGQPQHF. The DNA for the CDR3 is TGTGCCAGCAGTACCGGACAGGGTGGTCAGCCCCAGCATTTT.

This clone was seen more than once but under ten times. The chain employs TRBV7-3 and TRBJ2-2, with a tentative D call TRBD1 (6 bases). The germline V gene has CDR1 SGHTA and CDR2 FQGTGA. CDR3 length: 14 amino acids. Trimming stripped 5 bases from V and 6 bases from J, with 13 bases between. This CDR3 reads CASSTGSYSGELFF. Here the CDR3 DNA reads TGTGCCAGCAGCACAGGGTCGTATTCCGGGGAGCTGTTTTTT. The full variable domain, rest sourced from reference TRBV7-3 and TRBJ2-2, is GAGVSQTPSNKVTEKGKYVELRCDPISGHTALYWYRQSLGQGPEFLIYFQGTGAADDSGLPNDRFFAVRPEGSVSTLKIQRTERGDSAVYLCASSTGSYSGELFFGEGSRLTVL.